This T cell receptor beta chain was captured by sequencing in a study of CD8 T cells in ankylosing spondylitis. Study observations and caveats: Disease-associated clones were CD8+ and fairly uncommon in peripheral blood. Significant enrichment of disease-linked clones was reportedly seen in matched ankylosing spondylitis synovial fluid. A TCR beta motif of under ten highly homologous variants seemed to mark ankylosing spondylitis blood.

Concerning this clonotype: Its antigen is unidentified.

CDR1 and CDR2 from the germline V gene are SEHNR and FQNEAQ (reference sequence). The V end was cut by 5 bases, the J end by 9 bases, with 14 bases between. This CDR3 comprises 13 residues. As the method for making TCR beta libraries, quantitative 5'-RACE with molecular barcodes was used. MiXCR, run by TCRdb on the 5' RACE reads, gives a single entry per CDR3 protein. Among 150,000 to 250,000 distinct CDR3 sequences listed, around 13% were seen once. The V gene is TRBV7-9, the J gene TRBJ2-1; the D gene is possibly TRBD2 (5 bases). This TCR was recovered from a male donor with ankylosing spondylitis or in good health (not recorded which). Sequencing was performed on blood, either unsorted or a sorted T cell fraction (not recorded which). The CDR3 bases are TGTGCCAGCAGCCCCGGACTGGGCCGTGAGCAGTTCTTC. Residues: CASSPGLGREQFF.